This TCR beta chain was retrieved from a study of cytomegalovirus exposure and HLA in healthy donors. This CDR3 region has 14 residues. V was clipped by 5 bases and J by 4 bases; unmatched bases: 5. The germline CDR1 and CDR2 sequences are GTSNPN and SVGIG (reference sequence). The study's findings and limits: Among CMV-associated TCR beta chains, most appeared HLA-restricted in a later analysis.

Note on this clone: The antigen remains undetermined.

The PCR was carried out with 60 Vbeta primers and 13 Jbeta primers. TCRdb keeps only in-frame clones here, not all; method: immunoSEQ multiplex PCR. The sample includes around 150,000 clones, over 70% of them seen just once. This sequence was found in a man aged 35 to 55 in good health and CMV-seronegative. The material sequenced was PBMCs. The genes are TRBV30 and TRBJ2-6; 7 nucleotides align to TRBD2. The CDR3: CAWGRGNGANVLTF. The CDR3 DNA is TGTGCCTGGGGGCGGGGGAACGGGGCCAACGTCCTGACTTTC.